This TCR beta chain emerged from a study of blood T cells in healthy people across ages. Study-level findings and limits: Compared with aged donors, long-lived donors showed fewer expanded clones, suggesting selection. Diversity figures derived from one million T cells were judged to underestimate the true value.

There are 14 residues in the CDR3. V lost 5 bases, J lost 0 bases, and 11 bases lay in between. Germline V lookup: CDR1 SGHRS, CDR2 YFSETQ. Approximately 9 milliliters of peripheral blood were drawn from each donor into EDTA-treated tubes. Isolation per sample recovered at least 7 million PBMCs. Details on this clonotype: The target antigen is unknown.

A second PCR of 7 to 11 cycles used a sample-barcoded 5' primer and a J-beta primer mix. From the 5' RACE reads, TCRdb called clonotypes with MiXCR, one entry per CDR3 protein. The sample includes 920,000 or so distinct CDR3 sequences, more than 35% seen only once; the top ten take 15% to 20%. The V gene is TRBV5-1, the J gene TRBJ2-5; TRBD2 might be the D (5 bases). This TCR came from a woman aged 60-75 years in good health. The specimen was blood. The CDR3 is CASRYGRDQETQYF. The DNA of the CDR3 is TGCGCCAGCAGGTATGGGCGGGACCAAGAGACCCAGTACTTC.